This T cell receptor (beta chain) was recovered during a study of cytomegalovirus exposure and HLA in healthy donors. The PCR contained 60 Vbeta and 13 Jbeta primers. Libraries were prepared by immunoSEQ multiplex PCR; TCRdb keeps only in-frame clonotypes and omits some of them. The sample holds 110,000 to 150,000 clones; roughly 80% are singletons and the top ten take 3.5% to 5.5%. Comments on this clone: Its antigen is not known.

J gave up 4 bases and V 7 bases, and 10 bases lay outside the gene matches. The CDR3 covers 14 residues. Germline assignment: CDR1 MNHEY and CDR2 SMNVEV (reference sequence). Study outcomes and limitations: There was a cluster of highly shared sequence variants that was likely a sequencing artifact. Several of the most significant clusters appeared, in a later analysis, to be linked to common viral pathogens. In a later analysis, a missense DCLRE1C variant was linked to TCR beta V- and J-gene trimming. Using a false discovery rate of 0.05, a later analysis showed that 16,951 TCR beta sequences were associated with HLA alleles.

Sample: PBMCs. V and J are TRBV27 and TRBJ2-7; TRBD1 agrees at 7 bases. This TCR was recovered from a woman aged 35 to 49 in good health and CMV-seropositive. CDR3 loop: CASTRGGLIYEQYF. The CDR3 coding sequence is TGTGCCAGCACCCGAGGGGGCTTAATTTACGAGCAGTACTTC.